This TCR beta chain appears in the sequencing data of a study of blood T cell repertoires in COVID-19. Looking at the study overall: COVID-19 samples, acute and convalescent, were from the United States, Italy and Spain. Sources were T cells, B-cell-depleted T cells, or PBMCs; the material itself was cDNA or gDNA.

In its sample, this clone was seen once. Per the original methods: Estimated nucleated cell counts came from reference gene primer amplification. Profiled with immunoSEQ multiplex PCR; TCRdb holds only in-frame clones, not every one. V, J and clone size reflect that table, while D and trimming were determined from the DNA. The sample carries just under 150,000 clones, approximately 90% recorded once. This CDR3 region has 12 residues. This TCR was recovered from a human donor in a cohort sampled during active COVID-19. V gene TRBV21-1 combines with J gene TRBJ2-7; the table's TRBD1 call for D was not verified on the DNA. TRBV21-1 is labeled a pseudogene. Sequenced sample: peripheral blood. The CDR3 nucleotides are TGTGCCAGCTCGGGACAGGATTACGAGCAGTACTTC. Residues: CASSGQDYEQYF.